The 24 T cell receptor beta chains in this list originate from one sample, sequenced in a study of T cell changes during pregnancy in multiple sclerosis. Assay used: immunoSEQ multiplex PCR; TCRdb lists only in-frame clones, some missing. The data contain 60,000 to 90,000 clones, roughly 91% of them singletons. Sequencing was performed on peripheral blood, taken after pregnancy. The receptors derive from a female donor in good health, enrolled as a control in a pregnancy study.

The chain combines TRBV29-1 with TRBJ2-1; perhaps TRBD2 as D (6 bases). Germline CDR1 is SQVTM and CDR2 is ANQGSEA. V was cut by 5 bases and J by 8 bases, with 19 bases left in between. The CDR3 covers 14 residues. CDR3 loop: CSVRLAGNADEQFF. CDR3 DNA: TGCAGCGTTAGGCTTGCGGGAAACGCCGATGAGCAGTTCTTC.

The J gene is TRBJ2-7, the V gene TRBV9; D is perhaps TRBD2 (6 bases). The CDR3 is 14 amino acids. The germline V gene has CDR1 SGDLS and CDR2 YYNGEE. V lost 3 bases and J 2 bases, leaving 12 bases between the germline ends. The CDR3 DNA follows: TGTGCCAGCAGCGCCCCGACTAGAACCTACGAGCAGTACTTC. This codes for CASSAPTRTYEQYF. The whole variable domain, filled in from reference TRBV9 and TRBJ2-7, reads DSGVTQTPKHLITATGQRVTLRCSPRSGDLSVYWYQQSLDQGLQFLIQYYNGEERAKGNILERFSAQQFPDLHSELNLSSLELGDSALYFCASSAPTRTYEQYFGPGTRLTVT.

The gene calls are TRBV20-1 and TRBJ1-1, with no clear D. Germline loops: CDR1 DFQATT, CDR2 SNEGSKA (reference sequence). The V end lost 5 bases, the J end lost 11 bases, and 15 bases lay between the germline ends. The CDR3 extends over 11 amino acids. The CDR3 region is CSASPVRGAFF. Here the CDR3 DNA reads TGCAGTGCTTCACCAGTGAGAGGCGCTTTCTTT.

The CDR3 loop is CASIISGSSSNEQFF. CDR3 bases: TGTGCCAGCATTATTAGCGGGAGTAGCTCCAATGAGCAGTTCTTC. J is TRBJ2-1 and V is TRBV28; 9 nucleotides agree with TRBD2. This CDR3 has 15 residues. In germline, CDR1 is MDHEN, CDR2 SYDVKM. The V segment lost 7 bases and the J segment 6 bases; nucleotides outside the gene matches: 10.

The rearrangement joins TRBV7-6 to TRBJ2-1, with a weak D call TRBD2 (6 bases). Germline V gene lookup returns CDR1 SGHVS and CDR2 FNYEAQ. There are 18 residues in the CDR3. V shed 5 bases and J shed 1 base, with 21 bases lying between them. The CDR3 here is CASSPDRFSGRSYNEQFF. CDR3 DNA sequence: TGTGCCAGCAGCCCCGACAGATTTAGCGGTCGTTCCTACAATGAGCAGTTCTTC.

The chain carries TRBV5-6 and TRBJ1-1; TRBD1 is a possible D gene (5 bases). With 3 bases removed from V and 5 bases from J, the gap between germline ends came to 11 bases. In germline, CDR1 is SGHDT, CDR2 YYEEEE. The CDR3 totals 13 residues. Here the CDR3 reads CASSYQGFTEAFF. The CDR3 region has the DNA TGTGCCAGCAGCTATCAGGGCTTTACTGAAGCTTTCTTT.

Notes on this clone: The junction departs from the called germline gene at one end, perhaps through a read error. The chain is built from TRBV23-1 and TRBJ2-7; D uncertain. TRBV23-1 is marked as an open reading frame, function uncertain. The CDR3 spans 13 residues. Here the CDR3 DNA reads TGCGCCAGCAGTCACCACGACTCCCACGAGCAGTACTTC. This sequence encodes CASSHHDSHEQYF.

J is TRBJ2-3 and V is TRBV7-9, with a possible D match to TRBD1 (5 bases). The germline V and J ends were trimmed by 3 bases and 2 bases, with 12 bases remaining between them. CDR1 is SEHNR and CDR2 is FQNEAQ in the germline V gene (reference sequence). The CDR3 has 15 amino acids. As DNA, the CDR3 is TGTGCCAGCAGCTTGGTAGGCAGGGCCACAGATACGCAGTATTTT. Translating it yields CASSLVGRATDTQYF.

The chain uses TRBV28 and TRBJ2-7, with D possibly being TRBD1 (5 bases). The CDR3 runs 14 residues. Germline CDR1 is MDHEN and CDR2 is SYDVKM. V lost 5 bases and J 11 bases, leaving 22 bases between the germline ends. The CDR3 here is CASSPPVRTQRKYF. DNA for the CDR3: TGTGCCAGCAGTCCCCCTGTTCGGACACAAAGGAAGTACTTC.

This sequence joins TRBV6-4 and TRBJ2-1, with D possibly being TRBD2 (6 bases). V was trimmed by 5 bases and J by 7 bases, leaving 9 bases between them. This CDR3 is 12 amino acids long. CDR1 is MRHNA, CDR2 SNTAGT, per germline. DNA of the CDR3: TGTGCCAGCAGTCCGGACTATAATGAGCAGTTCTTC. Its translation: CASSPDYNEQFF.

This rearrangement joins TRBV6-1 to TRBJ2-5; 8 bases map to TRBD2. CDR3 length equals 13 residues. CDR1 is MNHNS and CDR2 is SASEGT in the germline V gene. After removal of 10 bases from V and 5 bases from J, the junction contained 9 bases not matched to a gene. The CDR3 spells CATRSGSGETQYF. CDR3 bases: TGTGCCACAAGAAGCGGGAGTGGGGAGACCCAGTACTTC.

The rearrangement uses TRBV7-9 and TRBJ2-7, with 7 bases fitting TRBD1. This CDR3 is 15 amino acids long. Germline loops: CDR1 SEHNR, CDR2 FQNEAQ (reference sequence). Trimming removed 5 bases from V and 0 bases from J; junction bases left unmatched: 7. The CDR3: CASSVGDRSSYEQYF. CDR3 nucleotide sequence: TGTGCCAGCAGCGTCGGGGACAGAAGCTCCTACGAGCAGTACTTC.

The CDR3 DNA reads TGTGCCAGCAGTGCAGGATTCTCTGGGGCCAACGTCCTGACTTTC. This sequence encodes CASSAGFSGANVLTF. The genes are TRBV28 and TRBJ2-6; D unclear. Trimming removed 5 bases at V and 0 bases at J, with 8 bases between. CDR3 length equals 15 residues. Germline V gene sequence: CDR1 MDHEN, CDR2 SYDVKM. The full variable domain, rest sourced from reference TRBV28 and TRBJ2-6, is DVKVTQSSRYLVKRTGEKVFLECVQDMDHENMFWYRQDPGLGLRLIYFSYDVKMKEKGDIPEGYSVSREKKERFSLILESASTNQTSMYLCASSAGFSGANVLTFGAGSRLTVL.

The chain employs TRBV27 and TRBJ1-3; the D gene is possibly TRBD1 (6 bases). Germline lookup yields CDR1 MNHEY and CDR2 SMNVEV (reference sequence). The CDR3 is 15 residues long. V was pared by 3 bases and J by 4 bases, with 13 bases between. In nucleotides, the CDR3 is TGTGCCAGCAGTTTCTCTAGGGACATCGGAAACACCATATATTTT. Residues: CASSFSRDIGNTIYF.

This clone has only a few counts. The chain uses TRBV19 and TRBJ2-1; 10 bases align to TRBD2. The CDR3 spans 15 residues. V trimming: 3 bases; J trimming: 4 bases; junction bases outside the gene matches: 3. Germline V gene data show CDR1 as LNHDA and CDR2 as SQIVND (reference sequence). The CDR3 DNA sequence: TGTGCCAGTAGTATGATAGCGGGGGGATACAATGAGCAGTTCTTC. Translating it yields CASSMIAGGYNEQFF.

This chain joins TRBV28 and TRBJ1-4; TRBD1 is a possible D gene (6 bases). V dropped 2 bases and J dropped 10 bases, with 20 bases sitting between them. The germline CDR1 and CDR2 sequences are MDHEN and SYDVKM. CDR3 length: 16 amino acids. The CDR3 sequence: CASSLGFGTGWGKLFF. CDR3 coding DNA: TGTGCCAGCAGTTTAGGATTTGGAACAGGGTGGGGAAAACTGTTTTTT.

The chain links TRBV5-1 to TRBJ2-7, with TRBD1 identical over 7 bases. V lost 4 bases, J lost 3 bases, and 10 bases stayed unmatched. The germline CDR1 and CDR2 sequences are SGHRS and YFSETQ. This CDR3 is built from 15 residues. The CDR3: CASSVQQGTYYEQYF. The CDR3 DNA sequence: TGCGCCAGCAGCGTTCAACAGGGGACATACTACGAGCAGTACTTC.

This chain joins TRBV4-1 and TRBJ2-5; 7 bases fit TRBD1. Matching the DNA end better, TRBJ2-7 makes the J call doubtful. In germline, CDR1 is MGHRA, CDR2 YSYEKL. This CDR3 has 15 residues. The CDR3 reads CASSYRPGQPYEQYF. The CDR3 nucleotides read TGCGCCAGCAGTTACCGGCCGGGACAGCCTTACGAGCAGTACTTC.

This sequence joins TRBV2 and TRBJ2-7; tentatively, D is TRBD2 (5 bases). V shed 6 bases and J shed 6 bases, with 12 bases lying between them. CDR1 is SNHLY, CDR2 FYNNEI, per germline. CDR3 size: 12 residues. Written as DNA, the CDR3 is TGTGCCAGCAGCCGGTCGGGGTTCGAGCAGTACTTC. Translated: CASSRSGFEQYF.

The J gene is TRBJ2-3, the V gene TRBV30; 12 nucleotides match TRBD2. Trimming cost V 5 bases and J 3 bases; bases outside gene matches: 3. CDR3 length equals 14 residues. From germline, CDR1 is GTSNPN and CDR2 SVGIG (reference sequence). CDR3 residues: CAWVTSGGTDTQYF. The CDR3 DNA sequence: TGTGCCTGGGTCACTAGCGGGGGGACAGATACGCAGTATTTT.

V gene TRBV5-1 combines with J gene TRBJ2-2; a possible D gene is TRBD2 (6 bases). The CDR3 length is 15 residues. Between the trimmed V and J ends, which lost 7 bases and 3 bases, there was a span of 16 bases. Germline V lookup: CDR1 SGHRS, CDR2 YFSETQ. For the CDR3, the DNA is TGCGCCAGCCGTCCCGGGGGTAGAGACACCGGGGAGCTGTTTTTT. Its protein is CASRPGGRDTGELFF. Together with reference TRBV5-1 and TRBJ2-2, the CDR3 gives the full variable domain: KAGVTQTPRYLIKTRGQQVTLSCSPISGHRSVSWYQQTPGQGLQFLFEYFSETQRNKGNFPGRFSGRQFSNSRSEMNVSTLELGDSALYLCASRPGGRDTGELFFGEGSRLTVL.

The genes are TRBV5-6 and TRBJ2-2; 8 bases are shared with TRBD1. CDR3 length: 16 amino acids. Germline V CDR1 and CDR2: SGHDT, YYEEEE. With V trimmed by 1 base and J by 1 base, 3 bases remained unmatched. CDR3 nucleotides: TGTGCCAGCAGCTTGTTTGGACAGGGGAACACCGGGGAGCTGTTTTTT. This gives the protein CASSLFGQGNTGELFF. Based on the CDR3 plus reference TRBV5-6 and TRBJ2-2, the full variable domain is DAGVTQSPTHLIKTRGQQVTLRCSPKSGHDTVSWYQQALGQGPQFIFQYYEEEERQRGNFPDRFSGHQFPNYSSELNVNALLLGDSALYLCASSLFGQGNTGELFFGEGSRLTVL.

J is TRBJ2-5 and V is TRBV18; no reliable D call. The V end lost 0 bases, the J end lost 1 base, and 3 bases lay between the germline ends. Germline V CDR1 and CDR2: KGHSH, LQKENI. The CDR3 is 13 residues long. In nucleotides, the CDR3 is TGTGCCAGCTCACCACCCTCCCAAGAGACCCAGTACTTC. Protein product: CASSPPSQETQYF.

This chain links TRBV28 with TRBJ2-4, with D possibly TRBD2 on 7 matching bases. Germline CDR1 and CDR2: MDHEN and SYDVKM. Trimming left V 8 bases short and J 0 bases short, with 23 bases between. This CDR3 spans 18 amino acids. CDR3 region: CASSVLGGQALAKNIQYF. CDR3 sequence (DNA): TGTGCCAGCTCAGTTTTGGGGGGGCAGGCACTAGCCAAAAACATTCAGTACTTC.